The entry below gives a single T cell receptor beta chain sequence along with its context. Germline CDR1 and CDR2: MNHEY and SVGAGI. V was pared by 4 bases and J by 2 bases, with 2 bases of the junction left unmatched. This CDR3 spans 15 amino acids. The data were obtained in a study of blood T cell repertoires in COVID-19. At the level of the study: There were acute and convalescent COVID-19 samples, and they came from the United States, Italy and Spain. In each case, the material was cDNA or gDNA derived from T cells, B-cell-depleted T cells, or PBMCs.

The authors' processing: Reference gene primer amplification yielded estimated nucleated cell counts. Method: immunoSEQ multiplex PCR; TCRdb's copy keeps in-frame clones and lacks some. The DNA was the basis for D and trimming; V, J and clone size are from that table. The sample has 65,000 to 75,000 clones; around 70% are singletons. This sequence joins TRBV6-5 and TRBJ2-1, with 10 bases lining up with TRBD1. The sample comprised peripheral blood. The sequence came from a man aged 65 to 85 with acute or convalescent COVID-19. Written as DNA, the CDR3 is TGTGCCAGCAGTTCTGGACAGGGGGCCTACAATGAGCAGTTCTTC. Its translation is CASSSGQGAYNEQFF.